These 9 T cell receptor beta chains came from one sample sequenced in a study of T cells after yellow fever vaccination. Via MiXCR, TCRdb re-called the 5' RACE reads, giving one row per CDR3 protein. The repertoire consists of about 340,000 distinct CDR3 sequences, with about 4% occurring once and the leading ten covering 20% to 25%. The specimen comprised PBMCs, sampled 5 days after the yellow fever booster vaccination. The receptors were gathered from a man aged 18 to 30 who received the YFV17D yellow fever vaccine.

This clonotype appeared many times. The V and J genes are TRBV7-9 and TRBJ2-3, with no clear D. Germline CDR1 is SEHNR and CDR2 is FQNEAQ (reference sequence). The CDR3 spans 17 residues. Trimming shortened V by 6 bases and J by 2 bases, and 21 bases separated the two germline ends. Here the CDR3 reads CASRRLFHARPTDTQYF. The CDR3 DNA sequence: TGTGCCAGCAGACGCCTGTTTCACGCGCGTCCCACAGATACGCAGTATTTT.

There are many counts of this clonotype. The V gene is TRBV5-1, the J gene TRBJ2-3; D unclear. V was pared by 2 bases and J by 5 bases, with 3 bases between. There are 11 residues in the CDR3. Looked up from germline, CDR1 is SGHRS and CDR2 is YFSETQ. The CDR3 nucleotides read TGCGCCAGCAGCTTCGAAGATACGCAGTATTTT. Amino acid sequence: CASSFEDTQYF. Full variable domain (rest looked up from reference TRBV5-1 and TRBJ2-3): KAGVTQTPRYLIKTRGQQVTLSCSPISGHRSVSWYQQTPGQGLQFLFEYFSETQRNKGNFPGRFSGRQFSNSRSEMNVSTLELGDSALYLCASSFEDTQYFGPGTRLTVL.

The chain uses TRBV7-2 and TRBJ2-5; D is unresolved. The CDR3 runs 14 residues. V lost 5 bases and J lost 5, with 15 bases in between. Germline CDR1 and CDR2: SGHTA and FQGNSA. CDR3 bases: TGTGCCAGCAGCCGACTGATGGCTTGGGAGACCCAGTACTTC. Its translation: CASSRLMAWETQYF.

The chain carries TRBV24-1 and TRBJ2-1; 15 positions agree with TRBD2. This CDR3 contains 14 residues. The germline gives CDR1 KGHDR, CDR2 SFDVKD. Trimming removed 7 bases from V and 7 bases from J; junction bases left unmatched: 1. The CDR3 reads CATRGTSGGNEQFF. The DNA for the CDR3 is TGTGCCACCAGAGGGACTAGCGGGGGGAATGAGCAGTTCTTC.

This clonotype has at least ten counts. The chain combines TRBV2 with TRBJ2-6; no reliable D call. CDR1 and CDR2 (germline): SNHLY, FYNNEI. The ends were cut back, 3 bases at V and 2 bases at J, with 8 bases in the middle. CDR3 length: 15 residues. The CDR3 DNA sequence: TGTGCCAGCAGTGAGGTCATGGCTGGGGCCAACGTCCTGACTTTC. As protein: CASSEVMAGANVLTF.

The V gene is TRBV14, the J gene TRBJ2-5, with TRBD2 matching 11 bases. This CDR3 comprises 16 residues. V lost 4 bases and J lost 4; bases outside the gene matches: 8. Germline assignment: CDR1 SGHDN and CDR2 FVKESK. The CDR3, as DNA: TGTGCCAGCAGCCTCCCGCTAGCGGGGGGACCAGAGACCCAGTACTTC. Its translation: CASSLPLAGGPETQYF. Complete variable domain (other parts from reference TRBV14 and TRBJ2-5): EAGVTQFPSHSVIEKGQTVTLRCDPISGHDNLYWYRRVMGKEIKFLLHFVKESKQDESGMPNNRFLAERTGGTYSTLKVQPAELEDSGVYFCASSLPLAGGPETQYFGPGTRLLVL.

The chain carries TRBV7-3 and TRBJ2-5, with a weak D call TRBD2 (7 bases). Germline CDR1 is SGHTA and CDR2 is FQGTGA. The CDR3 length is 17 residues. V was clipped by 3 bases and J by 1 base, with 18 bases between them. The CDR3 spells CASSFIGRGALQETQYF. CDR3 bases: TGTGCCAGCAGCTTTATAGGGAGGGGGGCTCTCCAAGAGACCCAGTACTTC.

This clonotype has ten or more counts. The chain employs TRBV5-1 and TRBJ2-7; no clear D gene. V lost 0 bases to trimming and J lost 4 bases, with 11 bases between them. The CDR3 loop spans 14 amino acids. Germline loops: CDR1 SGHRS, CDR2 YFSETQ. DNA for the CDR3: TGCGCCAGCAGCTTGGCCAGGACCCCTTACGAGCAGTACGTC. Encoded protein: CASSLARTPYEQYV.

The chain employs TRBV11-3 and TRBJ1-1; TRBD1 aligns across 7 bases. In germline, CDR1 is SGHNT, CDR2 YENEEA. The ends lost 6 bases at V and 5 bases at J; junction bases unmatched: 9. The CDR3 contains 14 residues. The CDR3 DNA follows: TGTGCCAGCAGTTTACAGGGGCCGGGGACTGAAGCTTTCTTT. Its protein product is CASSLQGPGTEAFF.